Each of the 23 T cell receptor beta chains below was sequenced from the same sample in a study of beta chain features in type 1 diabetes. Study observations and caveats: In all four CD4+ subsets, TCRB CDR3 length was significantly, moderately reduced in type 1 diabetes.

No cognate antigen is known for these TCRs. Expressed TCRB transcripts were sequenced, since all the RNA that had been isolated was reverse transcribed. Only in-frame clones appear in the TCRdb table, and some are missing; sequencing was by immunoSEQ multiplex PCR. The sample yields 250,000 to 350,000 clones, approximately 15% seen once. What was sequenced was naive CD4+ T cells from blood. These receptors all come from a man aged 18 to 35 with type 1 diabetes.

The CDR3 nucleotides read TGTGCCAGCAGCGTAGTACTAGCGGGGTACAATGAGCAGTTCTTC. Its translation: CASSVVLAGYNEQFF. The genes are TRBV9 and TRBJ2-1; TRBD2 aligns across 10 bases. The CDR3 has 15 residues. Germline V lookup: CDR1 SGDLS, CDR2 YYNGEE. J was trimmed by 4 bases and V by 0 bases; bases with no gene match: 1.

This chain uses TRBV9 with TRBJ1-3; 9 nucleotides align to TRBD1. V dropped 4 bases and J dropped 3; count of bases not matched to a gene: 11. The CDR3 runs to 17 residues. The germline V gene encodes CDR1 SGDLS and CDR2 YYNGEE. Here the CDR3 reads CASSPTSGQGIGNTIYF. CDR3 DNA sequence: TGTGCCAGCAGCCCTACCTCGGGACAGGGAATTGGAAACACCATATATTTT.

This clone turned up a few times. J is TRBJ2-7 and V is TRBV14; D gene ambiguous. Germline assignment: CDR1 SGHDN and CDR2 FVKESK. This CDR3 comprises 14 residues. V lost 4 bases to trimming and J lost 0 bases, with 10 bases between them. The CDR3 loop reads CASSRHYLSYEQYF. As DNA, the CDR3 is TGTGCCAGCAGCCGGCACTACCTCTCCTACGAGCAGTACTTC. The entire variable domain, with the rest obtained from reference TRBV14 and TRBJ2-7, is as follows: EAGVTQFPSHSVIEKGQTVTLRCDPISGHDNLYWYRRVMGKEIKFLLHFVKESKQDESGMPNNRFLAERTGGTYSTLKVQPAELEDSGVYFCASSRHYLSYEQYFGPGTRLTVT.

This clone was recorded a few times. V is TRBV30 and J is TRBJ1-1, with D perhaps TRBD1 (5 bases). V was shortened by 0 bases and J by 3 bases, with 8 bases between the two germline ends. The CDR3 contains 13 residues. Germline V lookup: CDR1 GTSNPN, CDR2 SVGIG (reference sequence). The DNA for the CDR3 is TGTGCCTGGAGTGTCGGGGGGTACACTGAAGCTTTCTTT. Its protein product is CAWSVGGYTEAFF.

The table lists this clone with a few counts. The V gene is TRBV28, the J gene TRBJ2-1; no firm D call. With 5 bases removed from V and 8 bases from J, the gap between germline ends came to 16 bases. The CDR3 is 14 residues long. Germline CDR1 is MDHEN and CDR2 is SYDVKM. CDR3 sequence reads: CASSLSPLADEQFF. As DNA, the CDR3 is TGTGCCAGCAGTCTCAGTCCCCTTGCGGATGAGCAGTTCTTC. Full variable domain (outside the CDR3, taken from reference TRBV28 and TRBJ2-1): DVKVTQSSRYLVKRTGEKVFLECVQDMDHENMFWYRQDPGLGLRLIYFSYDVKMKEKGDIPEGYSVSREKKERFSLILESASTNQTSMYLCASSLSPLADEQFFGPGTRLTVL.

This clone was detected a few times. V is TRBV15 and J is TRBJ2-5; TRBD1 aligns across 9 bases. The CDR3 length is 16 residues. V shed 1 base and J 4 bases; nucleotides not matched to a gene: 7. Germline V gene data show CDR1 as LNHNV and CDR2 as YYDKDF (reference sequence). The CDR3 bases are TGTGCCACCAGCAGAGTAATACAGGGGGCTTCAGAGACCCAGTACTTC. This encodes CATSRVIQGASETQYF.

CDR3 in amino acids: CASSLEGQPYNEQFF. The CDR3 coding sequence is TGCGCCAGCAGCTTGGAAGGACAGCCCTACAATGAGCAGTTCTTC. This chain links TRBV5-1 with TRBJ2-1, with D possibly matching TRBD1 (6 bases). The V gene lost 0 bases and the J gene lost 2 bases, with 9 bases spanning the gap. CDR1 SGHRS and CDR2 YFSETQ come from the germline V gene. This CDR3 comprises 15 residues.

There are a few counts of this clone. The rearrangement uses TRBV19 and TRBJ1-5; D remains ambiguous. The V end was cut by 5 bases, the J end by 5 bases, with 10 bases between. The germline CDR1 and CDR2 sequences are LNHDA and SQIVND (reference sequence). This CDR3 region has 13 residues. This CDR3 reads CASSPGVHQPQHF. The DNA for the CDR3 is TGTGCCAGTAGTCCCGGGGTCCATCAGCCCCAGCATTTT.

This clone has a handful of counts. The chain employs TRBV18 and TRBJ2-5, with 9 bases identical to TRBD2. The CDR3 contains 17 residues. Germline V gene lookup returns CDR1 KGHSH and CDR2 LQKENI. After removal of 1 base from V and 1 base from J, the junction contained 7 bases not matched to a gene. CDR3 amino acids: CASSPRETSGGQETQYF. Here the CDR3 DNA reads TGTGCCAGCTCACCACGTGAGACTAGCGGAGGCCAAGAGACCCAGTACTTC.

This clone was recorded only once. The chain has TRBV29-1 and TRBJ2-5; 8 bases are a match to TRBD2. The J segment lost 1 base and the V segment lost 4 bases, leaving 8 bases of the junction unmatched. The germline V gene encodes CDR1 SQVTM and CDR2 ANQGSEA. CDR3 length equals 15 residues. Here the CDR3 DNA reads TGCAGCGTTGGAAAAGGCGGGGGGTCCCAAGAGACCCAGTACTTC. Protein product: CSVGKGGGSQETQYF.

This clone has only a few counts. The rearrangement uses TRBV6-5 and TRBJ1-1; perhaps TRBD1 as D (5 bases). This CDR3 comprises 15 residues. Trimming removed 3 bases at V and 3 bases at J, with 14 bases between. The germline V gene has CDR1 MNHEY and CDR2 SVGAGI. CDR3 sequence: CASSYGASLHTEAFF. The CDR3 region has the DNA TGTGCCAGCAGTTATGGGGCCAGCCTTCACACTGAAGCTTTCTTT.

This clone was observed a few times. The chain uses TRBV5-1 and TRBJ2-3; the match to TRBD2 covers 10 bases. The CDR3 totals 17 residues. V dropped 4 bases and J dropped 5; count of bases not matched to a gene: 13. CDR1 is SGHRS, CDR2 YFSETQ, per germline. The CDR3 DNA sequence: TGCGCCAGCAGCAGAACCGGGACTAGCGACTTGGGAGATACGCAGTATTTT. This translates into CASSRTGTSDLGDTQYF.

The chain is built from TRBV19 and TRBJ2-1; D gene unclear. CDR1 is LNHDA and CDR2 is SQIVND in the germline V gene (reference sequence). V lost 4 bases and J lost 8, with 12 bases in between. The CDR3 runs to 13 residues. The CDR3 here is CASSTRLGDEQFF. CDR3 bases: TGTGCCAGTAGTACTAGACTCGGCGATGAGCAGTTCTTC.

The sample holds a few counts of this clone. The gene calls are TRBV18 and TRBJ2-5; maybe TRBD2 (5 bases). Germline V gene sequence: CDR1 KGHSH, CDR2 LQKENI. Trimming took off 3 bases at V and 5 bases at J, with 10 bases between the two ends. The CDR3 runs 13 residues. The CDR3 is CASSPGLAETQYF. CDR3 sequence (DNA): TGTGCCAGCTCACCCGGCCTAGCCGAGACCCAGTACTTC.

About this clone itself: The sample holds other DNA sequences that translate to the same CDR3. The gene calls are TRBV9 and TRBJ2-1, with TRBD2 identical over 9 bases. The V gene's germline CDR1 is SGDLS and CDR2 YYNGEE. There are 16 residues in the CDR3. V was clipped by 0 bases and J by 1 base; unmatched bases: 2. The CDR3 spells CASSVGGGASYNEQFF. The CDR3 nucleotides read TGTGCCAGCAGCGTAGGCGGGGGGGCGTCCTACAATGAGCAGTTCTTC.

The chain's CDR3 is CATTGVNDQPQHF. In DNA, the CDR3 is TGTGCCACCACGGGGGTCAACGATCAGCCCCAGCATTTT. The chain is built from TRBV10-3 and TRBJ1-5; tentative D call: TRBD1 (5 bases). The V gene lost 10 bases and the J gene lost 5 bases, with 15 bases spanning the gap. The CDR3 spans 13 residues. CDR1 and CDR2 (germline): ENHRY, SYGVKD.

This clone was detected a few times. This chain uses TRBV7-2 with TRBJ2-2; D is possibly TRBD2 (7 bases). CDR3 size: 16 residues. V lost 10 bases to trimming and J lost 3 bases, with 21 bases between them. Per the germline V gene, CDR1 is SGHTA and CDR2 is FQGNSA. The CDR3 DNA is TGTGCCACCAAGCGGGAAACCGGGACATACACCGGGGAGCTGTTTTTT. As protein: CATKRETGTYTGELFF.

Turning to this clone: This specimen includes other DNA sequences encoding the same CDR3. The gene calls are TRBV19 and TRBJ2-7; TRBD2 matches at 7 bases. The CDR3 is 14 amino acids. V lost 4 bases, J lost 4 bases, and 7 bases stayed unmatched. The germline CDR1 and CDR2 sequences are LNHDA and SQIVND (reference sequence). CDR3 residues: CASSTGTTPYEQYF. For the CDR3, the DNA is TGTGCCAGTAGTACCGGGACTACACCATACGAGCAGTACTTC.

The chain employs TRBV19 and TRBJ2-2, with 11 bases lining up with TRBD1. The J segment lost 4 bases and the V segment lost 3 bases, leaving 4 bases of the junction unmatched. Germline-derived CDR1 and CDR2 are LNHDA and SQIVND (reference sequence). The CDR3 contains 16 residues. The CDR3 is CASSMDRGRSTGELFF. In DNA, the CDR3 is TGTGCCAGTAGTATGGACAGGGGGCGCAGCACCGGGGAGCTGTTTTTT.

The chain recombines TRBV9 with TRBJ2-1; tentative D call: TRBD2 (6 bases). The CDR3 is made up of 17 amino acids. V dropped 2 bases and J dropped 6 bases, with 21 bases sitting between them. CDR1 and CDR2 (germline): SGDLS, YYNGEE. CDR3: CASSVGGTRRDFNEQFF. CDR3 bases: TGTGCCAGCAGCGTCGGCGGGACGCGCCGGGACTTCAATGAGCAGTTCTTC. The entire variable domain, with the rest obtained from reference TRBV9 and TRBJ2-1, is as follows: DSGVTQTPKHLITATGQRVTLRCSPRSGDLSVYWYQQSLDQGLQFLIQYYNGEERAKGNILERFSAQQFPDLHSELNLSSLELGDSALYFCASSVGGTRRDFNEQFFGPGTRLTVL.

The chain joins TRBV5-1 to TRBJ2-1, with 9 nucleotides matching TRBD1. V lost 0 bases, J lost 5 bases, and 6 bases stayed unmatched. This CDR3 is 16 amino acids long. The germline V gene has CDR1 SGHRS and CDR2 YFSETQ. CDR3 DNA sequence: TGCGCCAGCAGCTTGGCGTGGACAGGGGTTAACAATGAGCAGTTCTTC. It codes for CASSLAWTGVNNEQFF.

This clone was counted a few times. The genes are TRBV7-2 and TRBJ2-7; weak D call: TRBD1 (5 bases). The V end lost 1 base, the J end lost 4 bases, and 14 bases lay between the germline ends. The germline V gene encodes CDR1 SGHTA and CDR2 FQGNSA. This CDR3 is 15 amino acids long. The CDR3 bases are TGTGCCAGCAGCTTAGTCAAGGGGTATGGGTACGAGCAGTACTTC. Its protein is CASSLVKGYGYEQYF.

The rearrangement joins TRBV29-1 to TRBJ2-7, with 8 bases matching TRBD1. Germline V gene sequence: CDR1 SQVTM, CDR2 ANQGSEA. The CDR3 spans 19 residues. The V segment lost 4 bases and the J segment 7 bases; nucleotides outside the gene matches: 27. CDR3 in amino acids: CSVAPSVWSTGQGAWEQYF. Written as DNA, the CDR3 is TGCAGCGTTGCCCCGTCAGTTTGGAGTACGGGGCAGGGGGCTTGGGAGCAGTACTTC.